Listed below are T cell receptor beta chains from one sample, sequenced in a study of cytomegalovirus exposure and HLA in healthy donors. Assay used: immunoSEQ multiplex PCR; TCRdb lists only in-frame clones, some missing. Found here are under 150,000 clones, 65% to 85% of them singletons; the top ten hold approximately 0.9%. The specimen sequenced was PBMCs. The receptors were gathered from a man aged 18 to 29 in good health and CMV-seronegative. Each CDR3 is given with its conserved first and last residue. The D gene is left open where the match is weak. For some rows the clone size is stated as once, few or many, or as a class when expanded; others skip it.

v_call,j_call,d_call,clone_size,cdr3_aa,cdr3_nt
TRBV5-8,TRBJ1-2,.,.,CASRMSLSYYGYTF,TGTGCCAGCAGAATGTCCCTGTCCTACTATGGCTACACCTTC
TRBV7-8,TRBJ2-7,TRBD1,once,CASSEGQGAYEQYF,TGTGCCAGCAGCGAAGGACAGGGGGCTTACGAGCAGTACTTC
TRBV6-5,TRBJ1-2,TRBD1,.,CASSNTGGGNYGYTF,TGTGCCAGCAGCAACACAGGGGGCGGAAACTATGGCTACACCTTC
TRBV19,TRBJ1-5,.,.,CASSQFASSNQPQHF,TGTGCCAGTAGCCAGTTCGCAAGTAGCAATCAGCCCCAGCATTTT
TRBV7-9,TRBJ2-5,.,few,CASSWTEETQYF,TGTGCCAGCAGCTGGACAGAAGAGACCCAGTACTTC
TRBV11-2,TRBJ1-2,.,.,CASSLIQGDGYTF,TGTGCCAGCAGCTTAATACAGGGAGATGGCTACACCTTC
TRBV27,TRBJ1-5,TRBD1,.,CASSSLQGAVVQPQHF,TGTGCCAGCAGTTCCCTACAGGGGGCGGTGGTTCAGCCCCAGCATTTT
TRBV5-5,TRBJ2-5,TRBD1,.,CASSFQGAETQYF,TGTGCCAGCAGCTTTCAGGGGGCCGAGACCCAGTACTTC
TRBV7-9,TRBJ2-1,TRBD2,once,CASSPGASGSYNEQFF,TGTGCCAGCAGCCCCGGGGCTAGCGGGTCCTACAATGAGCAGTTCTTC
TRBV7-9,TRBJ1-1,.,.,CASFRPGDTEAFF,TGTGCCAGCTTTCGTCCAGGGGACACTGAAGCTTTCTTT
TRBV25-1,TRBJ1-6,.,.,CASSKDSRVVSPLHF,TGTGCCAGCAGTAAGGACAGCCGGGTAGTTTCACCCCTCCACTTT
TRBV27,TRBJ2-7,.,few,CASSSKRSEQYF,TGTGCCAGCAGCTCAAAGAGGAGTGAGCAGTACTTC
TRBV7-7,TRBJ2-1,TRBD1,once,CASSQAGQAYNEQFF,TGTGCTAGCAGTCAAGCCGGACAGGCCTACAATGAGCAGTTCTTC
TRBV5-1,TRBJ1-2,TRBD1,few,CASSSDRGWVYGYTF,TGCGCCAGCAGCTCAGACAGGGGATGGGTCTATGGCTACACCTTC
TRBV30,TRBJ1-4,.,few,CAWRWGGVEKLFF,TGTGCCTGGAGATGGGGAGGGGTTGAAAAACTGTTTTTT
TRBV9,TRBJ2-2,.,.,CASSVGGRGTGELFF,TGTGCCAGCAGCGTAGGGGGCCGCGGCACCGGGGAGCTGTTTTTT
TRBV5-6,TRBJ1-1,.,few,CASSLKAGNTEAFF,TGTGCCAGCAGCTTGAAGGCGGGAAACACTGAAGCTTTCTTT
TRBV15,TRBJ2-7,.,once,CATSRDSLEQYF,TGTGCCACCAGCAGAGATTCCCTCGAGCAGTACTTC
TRBV2,TRBJ2-1,TRBD1,.,CASSGGDRGPYNEQFF,TGTGCCAGCAGTGGGGGGGACAGGGGCCCCTACAATGAGCAGTTCTTC
TRBV5-6,TRBJ2-5,TRBD1,.,CASSPGTGLGETQYF,TGTGCCAGCAGCCCCGGGACAGGGCTGGGGGAGACCCAGTACTTC
TRBV5-1,TRBJ1-4,.,.,CASSLIPGGLEKLFF,TGCGCCAGCAGCTTAATCCCCGGAGGACTCGAAAAACTGTTTTTT
TRBV19,TRBJ2-2,TRBD1,.,CASSILGRGQGSNTGELFF,TGTGCCAGTAGTATATTGGGGAGAGGACAGGGTTCTAACACCGGGGAGCTGTTTTTT
TRBV6-1,TRBJ1-2,.,.,CASSEGGDYGYTF,TGTGCCAGCAGTGAGGGGGGGGACTATGGCTACACCTTC
TRBV19,TRBJ1-3,TRBD1,.,CASTTTGTGKYSGNTIYF,TGTGCCAGTACCACTACCGGGACAGGGAAGTACTCTGGAAACACCATATATTTT
TRBV29-1,TRBJ2-2,TRBD1,.,CSGMDRVTGELFF,TGCAGCGGAATGGACAGGGTCACCGGGGAGCTGTTTTTT
TRBV10-3,TRBJ1-3,.,once,CAISEKGTGNTIYF,TGTGCCATCAGTGAGAAGGGGACAGGAAACACCATATATTTT
TRBV7-2,TRBJ1-1,TRBD1,.,CASSASGGHTEAFF,TGTGCCAGCAGCGCCTCAGGGGGGCACACTGAAGCTTTCTTT
TRBV14,TRBJ1-6,TRBD1,.,CASSLETGISPLHF,TGTGCCAGCAGCCTGGAGACAGGGATTTCACCCCTCCACTTT
TRBV5-6,TRBJ2-7,.,few,CASSLGVIEQYF,TGTGCCAGCAGCTTGGGTGTTATCGAGCAGTACTTC
TRBV7-9,TRBJ1-4,.,few,CASSSAKQGYEKLFF,TGTGCCAGCAGCTCCGCAAAACAGGGTTATGAAAAACTGTTTTTT
TRBV6-1,TRBJ1-5,TRBD1,.,CASSETGGNQPQHF,TGTGCCAGCAGTGAGACAGGGGGTAATCAGCCCCAGCATTTT
TRBV6-5,TRBJ1-1,TRBD1,few,CASSPGGALTEAFF,TGTGCCAGCAGCCCAGGGGGCGCTTTGACTGAAGCTTTCTTT
TRBV4-3,TRBJ1-2,.,.,CASSRVGEDGYTF,TGCGCCAGCAGCCGGGTGGGGGAGGATGGCTACACCTTC
TRBV6-1,TRBJ2-1,TRBD1,few,CASVPGQGSYNEQFF,TGTGCCAGCGTTCCCGGACAGGGCTCCTACAATGAGCAGTTCTTC
TRBV30,TRBJ1-1,.,.,CAWSLSTANTEAFF,TGTGCCTGGAGTTTATCGACAGCGAACACTGAAGCTTTCTTT
TRBV7-2,TRBJ1-4,.,.,CASSASLRKSEKLFF,TGTGCCAGCAGCGCGTCGTTAAGAAAAAGTGAAAAACTGTTTTTT
TRBV11-2,TRBJ2-7,.,once,CASSLVAGAPFYEQYF,TGTGCCAGCAGCTTAGTGGCAGGTGCCCCCTTCTACGAGCAGTACTTC
TRBV9,TRBJ2-1,TRBD2,.,CASSAGGTSYNEQFF,TGTGCCAGCAGCGCGGGGGGGACCTCCTACAATGAGCAGTTCTTC
TRBV5-1,TRBJ1-1,TRBD1,few,CASSLGTGGSTEAFF,TGCGCCAGCAGCTTGGGGACAGGGGGCTCTACTGAAGCTTTCTTT
TRBV6-5,TRBJ2-1,.,.,CASSSGDNEQFF,TGTGCCAGCAGTTCAGGGGACAATGAGCAGTTCTTC
TRBV7-2,TRBJ1-4,.,.,CASSLAVGQPPEKLFF,TGTGCCAGCAGTCTTGCTGTTGGACAGCCACCCGAAAAACTGTTTTTT
TRBV7-9,TRBJ1-2,.,once,CASSLISRGYTF,TGTGCCAGCAGCTTAATCAGTCGAGGCTACACCTTC
TRBV7-2,TRBJ2-1,.,.,CASSLDGPVSNEQFF,TGTGCCAGCAGCTTAGACGGTCCGGTTAGCAATGAGCAGTTCTTC
TRBV19,TRBJ2-7,.,.,CASSTTGGRKAYEQYF,TGTGCCAGTAGTACTACCGGTGGGCGAAAGGCTTACGAGCAGTACTTC
TRBV10-3,TRBJ1-5,TRBD1,few,CATRSGTGRNQPQHF,TGTGCCACCCGATCCGGGACAGGGCGCAATCAGCCCCAGCATTTT
TRBV5-1,TRBJ2-6,TRBD1,.,CASSPEGDRGRSGANVLTF,TGCGCCAGCAGCCCGGAGGGGGACAGGGGTCGGTCTGGGGCCAACGTCCTGACTTTC
TRBV6-6,TRBJ1-5,.,.,CASVPQHF,TGTGCCAGCGTACCCCAGCATTTT
TRBV6-5,TRBJ2-5,TRBD1,.,CASSYRTTGGGETQYF,TGTGCCAGCAGTTACAGGACCACAGGGGGCGGGGAGACCCAGTACTTC